This T cell receptor beta chain originates from a study of T cell repertoires in cytomegalovirus infection. Whole-study context: CMV infection plus the matching HLA type was flagged by public TCR beta signatures.

This CDR3 has 15 amino acids. Germline CDR1 and CDR2: LNHDA and SQIVND (reference sequence). Trimming pared 6 bases from V and 7 bases from J, leaving 19 bases between. In TCRdb, the reads were re-called with MiXCR into one record per CDR3 protein. Counted here are more than 150,000 distinct CDR3 sequences, approximately 19% occurring once; the ten biggest clones make up less than 3%. This clonotype was picked up a small number of times. Its specificity is not known. General observations from the study: Summed frequency of shared TCR beta families picked out CMV carriers who also had the relevant HLA. Ex vivo responses were dominated by HLA-C-restricted CMV-specific TCR beta clonotypes.

This receptor was identified in a human donor in good health (CMV status not recorded). Some clones in this sample may be carry-over from other donors' samples. The rearrangement uses TRBV19 and TRBJ1-3; TRBD1 is a possible D gene (5 bases). Material for sequencing was PBMCs. In DNA, the CDR3 is TGTGCCAGTAGCATCGGGACGGGGGTACGGAACACCATATATTTT. Its translation: CASSIGTGVRNTIYF.